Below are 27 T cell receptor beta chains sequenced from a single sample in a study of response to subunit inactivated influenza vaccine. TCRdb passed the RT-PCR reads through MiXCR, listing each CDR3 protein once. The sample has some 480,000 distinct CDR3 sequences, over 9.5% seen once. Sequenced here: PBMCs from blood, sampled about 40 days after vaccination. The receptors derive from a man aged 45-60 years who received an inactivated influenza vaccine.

DNA of the CDR3: TGTGCCAGCAGCCACCAAAGGACCCTCGGCACAGATACGCAGTATTTT. It translates to CASSHQRTLGTDTQYF. The V and J genes are TRBV7-2 and TRBJ2-3; unclear D gene. The V gene's germline CDR1 is SGHTA and CDR2 FQGNSA. CDR3 size: 16 residues. Trimming removed 5 bases from V and 1 base from J, with 16 bases in between.

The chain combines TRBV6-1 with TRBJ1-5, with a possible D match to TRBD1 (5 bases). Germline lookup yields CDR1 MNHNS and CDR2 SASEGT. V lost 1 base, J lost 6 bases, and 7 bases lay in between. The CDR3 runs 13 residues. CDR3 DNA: TGTGCCAGCAGTGAAGAGAGGGGTCAGCCCCAGCATTTT. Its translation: CASSEERGQPQHF.

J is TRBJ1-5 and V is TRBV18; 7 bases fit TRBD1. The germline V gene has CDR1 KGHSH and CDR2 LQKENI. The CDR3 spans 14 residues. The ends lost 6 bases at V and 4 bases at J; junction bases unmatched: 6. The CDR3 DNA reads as TGTGCCAGCTCCCCAGGGGGGACTAATCAGCCCCAGCATTTT. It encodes CASSPGGTNQPQHF.

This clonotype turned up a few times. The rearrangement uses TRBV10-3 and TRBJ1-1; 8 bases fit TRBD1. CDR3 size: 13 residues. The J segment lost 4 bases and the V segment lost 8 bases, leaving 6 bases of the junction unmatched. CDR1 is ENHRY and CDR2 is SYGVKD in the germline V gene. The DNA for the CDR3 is TGTGCCATCGCCGGACAGGGTGGCACTGAAGCTTTCTTT. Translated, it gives CAIAGQGGTEAFF.

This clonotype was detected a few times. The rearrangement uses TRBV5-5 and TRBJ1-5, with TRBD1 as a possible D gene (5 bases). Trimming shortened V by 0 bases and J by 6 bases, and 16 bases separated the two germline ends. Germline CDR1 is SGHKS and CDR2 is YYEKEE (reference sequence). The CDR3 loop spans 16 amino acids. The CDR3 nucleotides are TGTGCCAGCAGCTTGGCATTGTTCGCGGGGCGTCAGCCCCAGCATTTT. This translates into CASSLALFAGRQPQHF.

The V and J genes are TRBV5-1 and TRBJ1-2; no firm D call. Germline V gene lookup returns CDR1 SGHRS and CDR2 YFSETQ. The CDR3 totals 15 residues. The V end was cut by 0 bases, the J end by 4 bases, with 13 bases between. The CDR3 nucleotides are TGCGCCAGCAGCTTGGTGTCGGGAGAGTCCTATGGCTACACCTTC. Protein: CASSLVSGESYGYTF.

CDR3 sequence: CASSKARSYNEQFF. The CDR3, as DNA: TGTGCCAGCAGCAAAGCGAGAAGCTACAATGAGCAGTTCTTC. This chain links TRBV7-2 with TRBJ2-1, with no clear D. Germline V lookup: CDR1 SGHTA, CDR2 FQGNSA. The V gene lost 5 bases and the J gene lost 3 bases, with 11 bases spanning the gap. CDR3 length equals 14 residues.

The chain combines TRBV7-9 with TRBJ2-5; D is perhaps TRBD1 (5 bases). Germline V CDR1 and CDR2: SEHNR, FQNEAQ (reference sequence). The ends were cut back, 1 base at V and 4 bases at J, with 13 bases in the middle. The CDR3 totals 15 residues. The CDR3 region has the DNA TGTGCCAGCAGCTTAGAGCAGGGTTTCTCAGAGACCCAGTACTTC. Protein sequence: CASSLEQGFSETQYF.

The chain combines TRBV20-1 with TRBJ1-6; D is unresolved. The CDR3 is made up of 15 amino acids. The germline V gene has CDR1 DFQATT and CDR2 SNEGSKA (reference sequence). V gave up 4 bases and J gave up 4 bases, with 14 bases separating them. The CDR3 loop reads CSAIIREWYNSPLHF. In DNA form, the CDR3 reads TGCAGTGCTATAATCCGGGAATGGTATAATTCACCCCTCCACTTT.

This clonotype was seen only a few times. The CDR3 is CASSLEGSSIGANVLTF. Written as DNA, the CDR3 is TGTGCCAGCAGCTTAGAAGGGAGTTCCATCGGGGCCAACGTCCTGACTTTC. The chain employs TRBV7-6 and TRBJ2-6; TRBD2 is a possible D gene (5 bases). This CDR3 comprises 17 residues. Trimming shortened V by 1 base and J by 4 bases, and 14 bases separated the two germline ends. Germline V lookup: CDR1 SGHVS, CDR2 FNYEAQ.

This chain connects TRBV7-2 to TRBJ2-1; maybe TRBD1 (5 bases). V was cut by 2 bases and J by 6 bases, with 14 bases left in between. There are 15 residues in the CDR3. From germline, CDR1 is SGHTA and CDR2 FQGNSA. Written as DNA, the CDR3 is TGTGCCAGCAGCTTACAGGGATGGTTCAGCAATGAGCAGTTCTTC. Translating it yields CASSLQGWFSNEQFF.

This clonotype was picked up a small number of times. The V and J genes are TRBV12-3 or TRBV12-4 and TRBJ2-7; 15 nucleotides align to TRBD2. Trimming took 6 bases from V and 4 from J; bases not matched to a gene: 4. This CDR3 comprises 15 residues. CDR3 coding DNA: TGTGCCAGCAGGGGACTAGCGGGAGGAAGTTACGAGCAGTACTTC. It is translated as CASRGLAGGSYEQYF.

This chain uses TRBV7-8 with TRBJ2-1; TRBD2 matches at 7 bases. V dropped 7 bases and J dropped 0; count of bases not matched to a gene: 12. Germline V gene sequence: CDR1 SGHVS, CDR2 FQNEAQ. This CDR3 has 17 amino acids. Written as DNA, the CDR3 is TGTGCCAGCACCAAAAGAGACGCGGGAGACTCCTACAATGAGCAGTTCTTC. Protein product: CASTKRDAGDSYNEQFF.

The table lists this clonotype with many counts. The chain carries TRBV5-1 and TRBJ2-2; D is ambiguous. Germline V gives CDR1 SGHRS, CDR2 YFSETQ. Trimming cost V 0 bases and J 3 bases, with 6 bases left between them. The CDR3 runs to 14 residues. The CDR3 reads CASSLDSHTGELFF. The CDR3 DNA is TGCGCCAGCAGCTTGGACAGTCACACCGGGGAGCTGTTTTTT.

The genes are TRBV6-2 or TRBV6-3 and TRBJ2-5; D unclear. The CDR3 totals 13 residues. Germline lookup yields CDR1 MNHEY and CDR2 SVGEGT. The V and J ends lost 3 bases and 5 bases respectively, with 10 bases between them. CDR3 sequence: CASSYDRWETQYF. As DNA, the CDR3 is TGTGCCAGCAGTTATGACCGGTGGGAGACCCAGTACTTC.

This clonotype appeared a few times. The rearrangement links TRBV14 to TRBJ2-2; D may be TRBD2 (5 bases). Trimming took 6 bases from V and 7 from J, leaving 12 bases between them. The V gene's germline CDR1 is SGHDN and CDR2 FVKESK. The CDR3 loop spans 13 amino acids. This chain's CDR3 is CASRSTAGGELFF. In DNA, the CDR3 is TGTGCCAGCAGATCGACCGCGGGCGGGGAGCTGTTTTTT.

CDR3 region: CASSLAHNHGANTEAFF. CDR3 bases: TGTGCCAGCAGCTTAGCCCATAACCACGGGGCGAACACTGAAGCTTTCTTT. The V call is TRBV7-9, the J call TRBJ1-1, with D tentatively TRBD1 (5 bases). V gave up 0 bases and J gave up 1 base, with 15 bases separating them. The CDR3 has 17 residues. Germline V gene data show CDR1 as SEHNR and CDR2 as FQNEAQ (reference sequence).

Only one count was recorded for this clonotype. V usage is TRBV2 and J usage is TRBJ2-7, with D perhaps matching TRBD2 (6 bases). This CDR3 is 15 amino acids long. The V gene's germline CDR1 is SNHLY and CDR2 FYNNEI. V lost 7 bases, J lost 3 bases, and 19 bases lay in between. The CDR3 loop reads CASMVGGRVGYEQYF. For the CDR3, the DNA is TGTGCCAGCATGGTGGGAGGAAGGGTAGGCTACGAGCAGTACTTC.

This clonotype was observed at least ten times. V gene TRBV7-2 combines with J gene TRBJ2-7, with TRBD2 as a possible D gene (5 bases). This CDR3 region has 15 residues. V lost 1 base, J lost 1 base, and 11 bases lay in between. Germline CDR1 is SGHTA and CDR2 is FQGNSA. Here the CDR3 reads CASSLGTFVSYEQYF. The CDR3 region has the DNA TGTGCCAGCAGCTTAGGGACTTTCGTTTCCTACGAGCAGTACTTC.

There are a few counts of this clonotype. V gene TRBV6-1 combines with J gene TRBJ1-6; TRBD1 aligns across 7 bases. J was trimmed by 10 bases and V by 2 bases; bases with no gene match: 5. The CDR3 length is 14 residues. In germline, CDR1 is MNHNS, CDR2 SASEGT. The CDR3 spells CASSETGEGSPLHF. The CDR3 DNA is TGTGCCAGCAGTGAAACAGGGGAGGGCTCACCCCTCCACTTT.

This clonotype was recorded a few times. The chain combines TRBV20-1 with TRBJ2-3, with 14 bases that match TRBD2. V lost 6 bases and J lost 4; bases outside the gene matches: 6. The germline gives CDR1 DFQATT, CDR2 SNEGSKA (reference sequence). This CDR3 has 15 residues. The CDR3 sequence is CSASKTSGGADTQYF. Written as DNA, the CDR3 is TGCAGTGCCAGTAAGACTAGCGGGGGGGCAGATACGCAGTATTTT.

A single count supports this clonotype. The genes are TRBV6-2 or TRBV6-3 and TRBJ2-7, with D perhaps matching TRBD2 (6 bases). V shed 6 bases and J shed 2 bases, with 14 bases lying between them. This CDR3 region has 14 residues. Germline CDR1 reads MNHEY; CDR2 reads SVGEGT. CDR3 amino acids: CASREGNSPYEQYF. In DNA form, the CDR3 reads TGTGCCAGCAGGGAGGGGAACAGCCCCTACGAGCAGTACTTC.

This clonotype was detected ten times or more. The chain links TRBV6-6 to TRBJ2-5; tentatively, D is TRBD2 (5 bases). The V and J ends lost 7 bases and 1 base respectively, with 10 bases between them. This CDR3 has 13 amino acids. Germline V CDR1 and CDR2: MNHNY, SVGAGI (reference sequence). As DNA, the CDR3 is TGTGCCAGCAATAGGACTCCCCAAGAGACCCAGTACTTC. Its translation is CASNRTPQETQYF.

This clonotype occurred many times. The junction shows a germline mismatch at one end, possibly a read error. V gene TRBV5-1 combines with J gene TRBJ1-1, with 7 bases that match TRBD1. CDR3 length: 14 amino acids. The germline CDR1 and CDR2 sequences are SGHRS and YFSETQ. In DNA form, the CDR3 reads TGTGCCAGCAGTCCCGGGACAGCGAACACTGAAGCTTTCTTT. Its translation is CASSPGTANTEAFF.

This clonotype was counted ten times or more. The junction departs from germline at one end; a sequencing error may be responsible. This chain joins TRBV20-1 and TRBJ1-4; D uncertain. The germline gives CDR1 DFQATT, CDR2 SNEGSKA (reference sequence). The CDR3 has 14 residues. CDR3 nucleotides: TGCAGTGCTAGAGATTCGGAGTTAAATGAAAAGCTGTTTTTT. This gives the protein CSARDSELNEKLFF.

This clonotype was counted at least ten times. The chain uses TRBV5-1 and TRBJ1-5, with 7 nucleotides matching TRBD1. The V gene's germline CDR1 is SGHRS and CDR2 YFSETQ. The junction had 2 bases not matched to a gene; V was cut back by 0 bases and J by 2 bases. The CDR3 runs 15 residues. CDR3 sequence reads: CASSLAGTGNQPQHF. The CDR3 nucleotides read TGCGCCAGCAGCTTGGCCGGGACAGGCAATCAGCCCCAGCATTTT.

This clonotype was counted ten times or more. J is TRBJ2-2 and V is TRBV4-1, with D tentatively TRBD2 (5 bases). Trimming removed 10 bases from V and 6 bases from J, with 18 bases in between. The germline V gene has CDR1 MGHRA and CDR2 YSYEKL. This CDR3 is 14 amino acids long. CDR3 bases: TGCGCCACCAGACGGGGTTTTCTCGCCGGGGAGCTGTTTTTT. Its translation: CATRRGFLAGELFF.